The clone carrying this TCR beta chain occurred a few times. Its target is unknown. The V and J ends lost 2 bases and 1 base, in that order; junction bases with no gene match: 2. The CDR3 sequence is 15 residues long. Looked up from germline, CDR1 is SNHLY and CDR2 is FYNNEI. The data are from a study of shared clonotypes between healthy human individuals. The protocol was immunoSEQ multiplex PCR, while the TCRdb copy is restricted to in-frame clones and leaves out a portion. The table shows approximately 330,000 clones, with around 70% occurring only once. General observations from the study: Having only a few donors restricted how much genetic and exposure-history diversity was captured.

The chain has TRBV2 and TRBJ2-3; 8 positions match TRBD1. Material for sequencing was memory CD4+ T cells sorted from blood. Regarding subset: CD45RA-negative fraction. This sequence originates from a man in his thirties or forties in good health. CDR3 loop: CASSELGQGTDTQYF. The DNA for the CDR3 is TGTGCCAGCAGTGAATTGGGACAGGGCACAGATACGCAGTATTTT. The full variable domain, its missing parts supplied by reference TRBV2 and TRBJ2-3, is EPEVTQTPSHQVTQMGQEVILRCVPISNHLYFYWYRQILGQKVEFLVSFYNNEISEKSEIFDDQFSVERPDGSNFTLKIRSTKLEDSAMYFCASSELGQGTDTQYFGPGTRLTVL.